The sequence of this T cell receptor (beta chain) was determined in a study of T cell changes during pregnancy in multiple sclerosis. The protocol was immunoSEQ multiplex PCR, while the TCRdb copy is restricted to in-frame clones and leaves out a portion. The sample shows about 60,000 clones, nearly 95% of them seen only once. The CDR3 totals 15 residues. V shed 3 bases, J shed 3 bases, and the junction held 6 bases outside the gene matches. Germline V gives CDR1 KGHSH, CDR2 LQKENI. The receptor comes from a female donor with multiple sclerosis, enrolled in a pregnancy study. The material sequenced was peripheral blood, taken in the first trimester of pregnancy. The gene calls are TRBV18 and TRBJ2-7; 9 bases fit TRBD1. CDR3 loop: CASSPGTGRSYEQYF. The CDR3 DNA follows: TGTGCCAGCTCACCCGGGACAGGGAGGAGCTACGAGCAGTACTTC.